This T cell receptor (beta chain) was documented in a study of vaccination effects on CD4 cells after COVID-19. Comment on this clone: Its antigen remains unknown.

Produced via immunoSEQ multiplex PCR; TCRdb's table is partial and in-frame only. The sample includes 37,000 or so clones, 65% to 75% of them seen just once. Germline lookup yields CDR1 SGHNT and CDR2 YYREEE (reference sequence). CDR3 length: 14 residues. The ends were cut back, 2 bases at V and 2 bases at J, with 5 bases in the middle. Isolation of CD4+ T cells took place after around 10 days of culture. Every participant took two doses of the BNT162b2 or mRNA-1273 vaccine. The chain couples TRBV5-4 to TRBJ1-6; D gene unclear. The specimen was CD4+ T cells from PBMCs cultured without peptide, collected after COVID-19 vaccination. This sequence originates from a human donor who received a COVID-19 vaccine. The CDR3 reads CASSFDTYNSPLHF. The CDR3 DNA sequence: TGTGCCAGCAGCTTCGACACCTATAATTCACCCCTCCACTTT.